This record covers a single T cell receptor (beta chain). What antigen it recognizes has not been identified. Within one base of it there is no much larger clone, and no base qualities were kept. The receptor library was made with the immunoSEQ multiplex PCR assay. On the authors' methods: A statistical classification framework was developed to diagnose cytomegalovirus status using the catalog of TCR beta chain sequences. TCRdb stores this immuneACCESS table with in-frame sequences only. Part of the clones is absent; in the studies checked, under half of the shortfall reflects unresolved V genes, and no reason is known for the rest. V, J and clone size are those of that table, while D and trimming were read from the DNA. In this sample the table shows about 150,000 clones, about 89% of which occur a single time. Of the sample, approximately 0.7% is held by the ten largest clones. The donors belonged to the validation cohort of over a hundred subjects, which was separate from the approximately 700-subject first cohort.

The record originates from a study of cytomegalovirus exposure and HLA in healthy donors (dated by TCRdb to 2016 to 2017). Regarding the complete study: According to a later analysis, one platform produced both the roughly 110 validation repertoires and the 720 or so repertoires of the first cohort. The study aimed to test whether cataloging public T cell receptors could reveal signatures of past pathogen exposure. A separate validation cohort of roughly 120 different subjects was used in addition to the roughly 720-subject first cohort. The study combined high-throughput TCR immunosequencing, statistical association of individual TCRs with disease status, and machine learning to predict cytomegalovirus infection status. Overall results and qualifications from the work: The classifier was reported to diagnose cytomegalovirus status with high specificity and sensitivity in both the original and validation cohorts. The authors suggested that the approach could potentially be generalized to other disease states and immunological phenotypes. Across donors, most TCR sequences were observed very rarely, whereas some public TCRs were present in many individuals. A few of the identified cytomegalovirus-associated TCR beta chains were confirmed in vitro to be specific for cytomegalovirus antigens. In the study, 164 TCR beta chains were listed as associated with cytomegalovirus. All 120 or so repertoires were used to score co-occurrence in the validation cohort in a later analysis, because that analysis had no HLA typing for the cohort. In a later analysis, TCRs clustered in the first cohort were found to also tend to co-occur in the roughly 110 validation repertoires, with about 94% of cluster scores above 0.

The CDR1 and CDR2 encoded by the germline V gene (reference sequence) are WNHNN and SYGVQD. Spanning cysteine to phenylalanine, the CDR3 consists of 13 amino acids. The entry retains the CDR3 DNA only, 39 bases that are in frame from base 1. V loses 5 bases, J loses 1 base, and the germline ends lie 8 bases apart. Sequenced material: PBMCs. The sequence is built from TRBV10-1 and TRBJ1-1; the D segment could be TRBD1, given 5 matching bases. This clonotype was sampled from a man aged 18 to 30 in good health and CMV-seronegative. The bases are TGCGCCAGCAGTTCGGACAAGAACACTGAAGCTTTCTTT. The translation is CASSSDKNTEAFF.